The text below deals with one T cell receptor beta chain. The antigen is unknown. Repertoires were generated with immunoSEQ multiplex PCR, while TCRdb's copy carries only in-frame clones and drops some. This table holds some 9,700 clones. These data come from a study of synovial regulatory T cells in juvenile arthritis. In the study overall: Three patients were therapy-naive; about 6 received methotrexate alone.

Points from the study as a whole: Blood Treg cells that were inflammation-associated showed lower TCR diversity than other blood Treg cells. Across patients, iaTreg TCR repertoires were mostly private, partly shared with synovial Teff and blood CPL. CDR3 overlap with synovial Tregs was higher for iaTregs than other blood Tregs.

The sequence was collected from a donor between 2 and 29 years old with juvenile idiopathic arthritis. The sample consisted of Treg cells from blood. Subset defined: remaining (HLA-DR-negative) circulating blood Treg cells.

The CDR3 protein is CATSRDSLGDGNTIYF. The chain uses TRBV15 and TRBJ1-3. This CDR3 has 16 residues. DNA was not recorded. Germline V lookup: CDR1 LNHNV, CDR2 YYDKDF (reference sequence).